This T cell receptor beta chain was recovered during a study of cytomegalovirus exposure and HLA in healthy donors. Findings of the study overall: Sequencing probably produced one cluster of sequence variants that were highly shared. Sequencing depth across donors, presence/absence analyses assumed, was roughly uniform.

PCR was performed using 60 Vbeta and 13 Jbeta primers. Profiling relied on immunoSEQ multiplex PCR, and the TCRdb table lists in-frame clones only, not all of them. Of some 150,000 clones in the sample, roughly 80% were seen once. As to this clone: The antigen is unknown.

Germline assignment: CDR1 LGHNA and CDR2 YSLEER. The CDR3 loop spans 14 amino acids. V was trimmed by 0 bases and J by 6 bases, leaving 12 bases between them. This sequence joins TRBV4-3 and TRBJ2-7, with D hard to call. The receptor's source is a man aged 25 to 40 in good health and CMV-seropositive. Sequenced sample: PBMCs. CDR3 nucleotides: TGCGCCAGCAGCCAAGATGCCTTCATGCGCGAGCAGTACTTC. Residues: CASSQDAFMREQYF.